The clone carrying this TCR beta chain was found many times. Its antigen remains unknown. TCRdb itself ran the RACE reads through MiXCR, one entry per CDR3 protein. Of 350,000 to 400,000 distinct CDR3 sequences in the sample, approximately 5% are singletons; the top ten hold around 2.6%. This record comes from a study of human T cells and chemical hapten exposure. The time point is: pre-sensitization, week 0. Treatment of the sample: therapeutic diphenylcyclopropenone sensitization with weekly scalp DPC. The study extracted total RNA from unfractionated whole blood. Overall study results and limits: Expanded TCR sets contained significantly more large CDR3 similarity clusters than controls.

Germline V lookup: CDR1 DFQATT, CDR2 SNEGSKA (reference sequence). The CDR3 loop spans 16 amino acids. After removal of 4 bases from V and 4 bases from J, the junction contained 6 bases not matched to a gene. This sequence was found in a woman aged 50 to 60 with alopecia areata. Some clones in this sample may be carry-over from other donors' samples. Specimen: whole blood, collected in connection with sensitization to the hapten diphenylcyclopropenone (DPC). The chain employs TRBV20-1 and TRBJ2-2; 13 positions match TRBD2. CDR3 coding DNA: TGCAGTGCTACCTTACTAGCGGGAGGGCCCACCGGGGAGCTGTTTTTT. Protein product: CSATLLAGGPTGELFF.